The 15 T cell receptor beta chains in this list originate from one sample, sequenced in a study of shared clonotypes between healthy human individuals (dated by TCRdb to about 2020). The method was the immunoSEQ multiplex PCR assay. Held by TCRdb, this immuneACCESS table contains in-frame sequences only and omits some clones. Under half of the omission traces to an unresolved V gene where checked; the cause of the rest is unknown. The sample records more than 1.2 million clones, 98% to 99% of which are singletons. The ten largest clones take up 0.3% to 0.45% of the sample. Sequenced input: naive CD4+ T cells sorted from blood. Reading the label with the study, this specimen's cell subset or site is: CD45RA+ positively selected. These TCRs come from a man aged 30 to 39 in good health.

CDR3 nucleotides: TGTGCCAGCAGTCTAGCGGGCACAGATACGCAGTATTTT. It is translated as CASSLAGTDTQYF. This chain connects TRBV2 to TRBJ2-3, with TRBD2 matching 7 bases. CDR3 length equals 13 residues. V was pared by 5 bases and J by 1 base, with 0 bases of the junction left unmatched. Germline CDR1 reads SNHLY; CDR2 reads FYNNEI.

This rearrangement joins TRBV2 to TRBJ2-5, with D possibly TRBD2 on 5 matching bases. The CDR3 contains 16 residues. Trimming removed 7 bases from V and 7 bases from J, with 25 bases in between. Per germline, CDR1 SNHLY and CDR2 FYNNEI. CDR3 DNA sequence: TGTGCCAGCACACCTCCCGGGGAACAGCCCGGTCGGACCCAGTACTTC. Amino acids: CASTPPGEQPGRTQYF.

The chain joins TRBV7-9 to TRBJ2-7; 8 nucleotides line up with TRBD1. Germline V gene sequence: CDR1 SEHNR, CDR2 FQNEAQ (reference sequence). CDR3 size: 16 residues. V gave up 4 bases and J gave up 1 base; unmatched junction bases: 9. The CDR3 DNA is TGTGCCAGCAGCTCACCTGAAGGACAGGGATCCTACGAGCAGTACTTC. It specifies CASSSPEGQGSYEQYF.

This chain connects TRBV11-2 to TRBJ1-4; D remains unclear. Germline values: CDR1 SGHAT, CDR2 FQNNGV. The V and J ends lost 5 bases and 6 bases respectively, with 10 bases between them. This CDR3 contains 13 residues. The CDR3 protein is CASSLGTYEKLFF. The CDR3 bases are TGTGCCAGCAGCCTGGGAACATATGAAAAACTGTTTTTT.

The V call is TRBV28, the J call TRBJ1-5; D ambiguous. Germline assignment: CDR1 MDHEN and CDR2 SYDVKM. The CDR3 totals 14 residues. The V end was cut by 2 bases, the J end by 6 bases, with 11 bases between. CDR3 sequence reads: CASSLAGESQPQHF. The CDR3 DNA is TGTGCCAGCAGTTTAGCCGGGGAATCTCAGCCCCAGCATTTT. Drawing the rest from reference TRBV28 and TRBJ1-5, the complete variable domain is DVKVTQSSRYLVKRTGEKVFLECVQDMDHENMFWYRQDPGLGLRLIYFSYDVKMKEKGDIPEGYSVSREKKERFSLILESASTNQTSMYLCASSLAGESQPQHFGDGTRLSIL.

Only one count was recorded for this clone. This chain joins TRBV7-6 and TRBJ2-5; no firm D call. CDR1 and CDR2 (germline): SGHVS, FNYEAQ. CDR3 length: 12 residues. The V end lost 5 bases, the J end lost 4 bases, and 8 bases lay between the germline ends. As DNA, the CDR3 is TGTGCCAGCAGCCCCGGCTCAGAGACCCAGTACTTC. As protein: CASSPGSETQYF.

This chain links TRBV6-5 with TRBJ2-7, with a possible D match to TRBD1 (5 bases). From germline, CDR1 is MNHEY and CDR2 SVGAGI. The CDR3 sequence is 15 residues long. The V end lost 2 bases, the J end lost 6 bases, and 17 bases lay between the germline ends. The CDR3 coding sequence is TGTGCCAGCAGTTACAGCGTAGGGGCACCCTCCGAGCAGTACTTC. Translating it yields CASSYSVGAPSEQYF.

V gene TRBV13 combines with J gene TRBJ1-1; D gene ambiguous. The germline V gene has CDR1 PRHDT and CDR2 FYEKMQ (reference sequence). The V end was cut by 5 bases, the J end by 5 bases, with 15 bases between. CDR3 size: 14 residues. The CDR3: CASSPRTSWTEAFF. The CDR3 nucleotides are TGTGCCAGCAGCCCACGGACCAGCTGGACTGAAGCTTTCTTT.

Here the CDR3 DNA reads TGTGCCAGCAGCGTAGGGATGGAGGGGGGCTACGAGCAGTACTTC. Amino acids: CASSVGMEGGYEQYF. The chain couples TRBV9 to TRBJ2-7; D is tentatively TRBD1 or TRBD2 (6 bases each). This CDR3 has 15 amino acids. The germline V and J ends were trimmed by 0 bases and 3 bases, with 13 bases remaining between them. CDR1 SGDLS and CDR2 YYNGEE come from the germline V gene.

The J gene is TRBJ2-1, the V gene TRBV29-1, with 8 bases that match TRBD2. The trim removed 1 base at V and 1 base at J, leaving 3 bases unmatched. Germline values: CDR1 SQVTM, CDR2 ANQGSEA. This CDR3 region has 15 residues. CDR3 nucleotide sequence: TGCAGCGTTGAAGGCGCTAGCGGGTCCTACAATGAGCAGTTCTTC. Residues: CSVEGASGSYNEQFF.

The CDR3 is CASSGTPGRDSNQPQHF. CDR3 DNA sequence: TGTGCCAGCAGTGGGACGCCTGGGCGGGATAGCAATCAGCCCCAGCATTTT. The chain carries TRBV2 and TRBJ1-5; D uncertain. V lost 4 bases and J 0 bases, leaving 16 bases between the germline ends. Per germline, CDR1 SNHLY and CDR2 FYNNEI. The CDR3 extends over 17 amino acids.

The CDR3 nucleotides read TGTGCCAGCAGTTCACCGGGACAGGGGGCGAGCGGTGGCTACACCTTC. This codes for CASSSPGQGASGGYTF. J is TRBJ1-2 and V is TRBV28, with 12 bases identical to TRBD1. Unmatched junction bases numbered 10, after V lost 4 bases and J lost 7 bases. The CDR3 contains 16 residues. Germline loops: CDR1 MDHEN, CDR2 SYDVKM.

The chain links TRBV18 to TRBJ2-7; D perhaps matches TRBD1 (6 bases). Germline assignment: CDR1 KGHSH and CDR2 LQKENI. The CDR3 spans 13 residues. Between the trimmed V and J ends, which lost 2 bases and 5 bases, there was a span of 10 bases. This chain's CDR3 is CASSPKTGNEQYF. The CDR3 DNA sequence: TGTGCCAGCTCACCAAAAACAGGGAACGAGCAGTACTTC.

The CDR3 reads CASSFRAGAFEETQYF. CDR3 DNA sequence: TGCGCCAGCAGCTTTCGGGCGGGAGCTTTTGAAGAGACCCAGTACTTC. V and J are TRBV5-1 and TRBJ2-5; 7 bases map to TRBD2. CDR1 and CDR2 from the germline V gene are SGHRS and YFSETQ. With 2 bases clipped from V and 3 bases from J, the junction kept 10 bases outside the gene matches. The CDR3 runs to 16 residues.

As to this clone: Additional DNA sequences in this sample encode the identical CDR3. The CDR3 DNA follows: TGTGCCAGCAAGAGTACAAATCAGCCCCAGCATTTT. It encodes CASKSTNQPQHF. The V call is TRBV28, the J call TRBJ1-5, with D unclear. The V end lost 7 bases, the J end lost 4 bases, and 8 bases lay between the germline ends. Germline V lookup: CDR1 MDHEN, CDR2 SYDVKM. The CDR3 covers 12 residues. Drawing the rest from reference TRBV28 and TRBJ1-5, the complete variable domain is DVKVTQSSRYLVKRTGEKVFLECVQDMDHENMFWYRQDPGLGLRLIYFSYDVKMKEKGDIPEGYSVSREKKERFSLILESASTNQTSMYLCASKSTNQPQHFGDGTRLSIL.